These 26 T cell receptor beta chains were all obtained from the same sample, sequenced in a study of response to subunit inactivated influenza vaccine. MiXCR was run by TCRdb on the RT-PCR reads, yielding one entry per CDR3 protein. The sample lists around 490,000 distinct CDR3 sequences; less than 8% were seen once. The material was PBMCs from blood, obtained less than 30 months after vaccination. Source of these receptors: a man in his fifties or sixties who received an inactivated influenza vaccine.

The V gene is TRBV5-1, the J gene TRBJ2-2; D is undetermined. Germline V gene sequence: CDR1 SGHRS, CDR2 YFSETQ. The CDR3 sequence is 15 residues long. V was shortened by 0 bases and J by 4 bases, with 10 bases between the two germline ends. Written as DNA, the CDR3 is TGCGCCAGCAGCTTGGCCGGACCTTTCACCGGGGAGCTGTTTTTT. It translates to CASSLAGPFTGELFF.

The rearrangement uses TRBV6-5 and TRBJ1-1; D may be TRBD1 (5 bases). The CDR3 contains 15 residues. Deletions cut 2 bases from V and 1 base from J, with 11 bases between. Germline V gene sequence: CDR1 MNHEY, CDR2 SVGAGI. The CDR3 sequence: CASSYQRGKNTEAFF. In DNA form, the CDR3 reads TGTGCCAGCAGTTACCAGCGGGGGAAGAACACTGAAGCTTTCTTT.

The chain links TRBV28 to TRBJ2-3; 12 nucleotides agree with TRBD2. The CDR3 totals 19 residues. The germline gives CDR1 MDHEN, CDR2 SYDVKM. V shed 2 bases and J 2 bases; nucleotides not matched to a gene: 11. For the CDR3, the DNA is TGTGCCAGCAGTTTAGGCTGGTTGAGGACTAGCGGGACCACAGATACGCAGTATTTT. Translating it yields CASSLGWLRTSGTTDTQYF.

This clonotype was seen only a few times. This chain connects TRBV27 to TRBJ1-1; D not certain. Germline assignment: CDR1 MNHEY and CDR2 SMNVEV (reference sequence). The CDR3 is 15 residues long. The ends were cut back, 7 bases at V and 0 bases at J, with 15 bases in the middle. Here the CDR3 reads CASISIGRMNTEAFF. CDR3 DNA sequence: TGTGCCAGCATCTCCATAGGGCGGATGAACACTGAAGCTTTCTTT.

The J gene is TRBJ2-1, the V gene TRBV29-1; D not certain. V lost 6 bases, J lost 4 bases, and 16 bases lay in between. The CDR3 extends over 14 amino acids. Germline CDR1 is SQVTM and CDR2 is ANQGSEA. CDR3 nucleotides: TGCAGCGTGCGATGGGTGGACGCATACAATGAGCAGTTCTTC. It specifies CSVRWVDAYNEQFF.

This clonotype was detected a few times. V and J are TRBV20-1 and TRBJ1-4, with a tentative D call TRBD1 (5 bases). Trimming removed 3 bases from V and 3 bases from J, with 8 bases in between. Germline CDR1 and CDR2: DFQATT and SNEGSKA (reference sequence). This CDR3 is built from 13 residues. In DNA, the CDR3 is TGCAGTGCTAGTCTGACAGCTAATGAAAAACTGTTTTTT. Encoded protein: CSASLTANEKLFF.

This clonotype was counted between two and nine times. The chain links TRBV15 to TRBJ2-1; D perhaps matches TRBD1 (6 bases). The V gene's germline CDR1 is LNHNV and CDR2 YYDKDF (reference sequence). This CDR3 contains 15 residues. V lost 1 base and J 8 bases, leaving 15 bases between the germline ends. CDR3 bases: TGTGCCACCAGCAGAGGGGGACATCAAGGGGATGAGCAGTTCTTC. Translation gives CATSRGGHQGDEQFF.

This clonotype was observed at least ten times. The chain recombines TRBV2 with TRBJ2-7; D is unclear. Germline V CDR1 and CDR2: SNHLY, FYNNEI. Trimming took 6 bases from V and 1 from J, leaving 10 bases between them. This CDR3 is built from 13 residues. CDR3: CASSDGQSYEQYF. The CDR3 DNA is TGTGCCAGCAGCGACGGTCAGTCCTACGAGCAGTACTTC.

This clonotype was seen many times. V gene TRBV12-3 or TRBV12-4 combines with J gene TRBJ2-5, with D uncertain. Between the trimmed V and J ends, which lost 3 bases and 2 bases, there was a span of 13 bases. The CDR3 totals 15 residues. The CDR3, as DNA: TGTGCCAGCAGTTTTAGGTTGCCAAATCAAGAGACCCAGTACTTC. Protein: CASSFRLPNQETQYF.

This clonotype was observed many times. The chain recombines TRBV28 with TRBJ1-5, with TRBD1 identical over 7 bases. The V and J ends lost 2 bases and 5 bases, in that order; junction bases with no gene match: 9. This CDR3 spans 16 amino acids. Germline V gene data show CDR1 as MDHEN and CDR2 as SYDVKM. The CDR3 is CASSLVMYQGDQPQHF. The CDR3 DNA is TGTGCCAGCAGTTTAGTTATGTATCAGGGGGATCAGCCCCAGCATTTT. The variable domain in full, completed from reference TRBV28 and TRBJ1-5, reads DVKVTQSSRYLVKRTGEKVFLECVQDMDHENMFWYRQDPGLGLRLIYFSYDVKMKEKGDIPEGYSVSREKKERFSLILESASTNQTSMYLCASSLVMYQGDQPQHFGDGTRLSIL.

This clonotype turned up a few times. The rearrangement links TRBV7-2 to TRBJ2-1; D may be TRBD1 or TRBD2 (5 bases each). Germline V lookup: CDR1 SGHTA, CDR2 FQGNSA. Trimming left V 5 bases short and J 4 bases short, with 18 bases between. The CDR3 is 16 residues long. CDR3 amino acids: CASSLNPGTAYNEQFF. CDR3 DNA sequence: TGTGCCAGCAGCCTAAACCCAGGGACGGCTTACAATGAGCAGTTCTTC.

This clonotype was picked up a small number of times. The CDR3 coding sequence is TGTGCCAGCAGCGGACAGGGGGCGCATGGCTACACCTTC. This codes for CASSGQGAHGYTF. The V call is TRBV7-2, the J call TRBJ1-2; 11 bases agree with TRBD1. CDR3 length equals 13 residues. With V trimmed by 5 bases and J by 6 bases, 2 bases remained unmatched. Germline values: CDR1 SGHTA, CDR2 FQGNSA.

This clonotype was seen a handful of times. The chain joins TRBV12-3 or TRBV12-4 to TRBJ2-7; 7 bases agree with TRBD1. With 3 bases clipped from V and 5 bases from J, the junction kept 7 bases outside the gene matches. The CDR3 has 14 amino acids. CDR3 DNA sequence: TGTGCCAGCAGTTTGGGAAGGGGGCGGGACGAGCAGTACTTC. The encoded protein is CASSLGRGRDEQYF.

The V gene is TRBV4-3, the J gene TRBJ2-1; tentatively, D is TRBD2 (6 bases). Germline V gene data show CDR1 as LGHNA and CDR2 as YSLEER. The ends were cut back, 4 bases at V and 6 bases at J, with 13 bases in the middle. The CDR3 contains 14 residues. CDR3 in DNA: TGCGCCAGCAGCCCCACCCGACTAGGCAATGAGCAGTTCTTC. It translates to CASSPTRLGNEQFF.

This clonotype appeared many times. This chain connects TRBV5-1 to TRBJ1-6, with D possibly matching TRBD1 (5 bases). Germline loops: CDR1 SGHRS, CDR2 YFSETQ. CDR3 size: 16 residues. V dropped 4 bases and J dropped 0 bases, with 11 bases sitting between them. This chain's CDR3 is CASSPTAFSYNSPLHF. In DNA, the CDR3 is TGCGCCAGCAGCCCGACAGCCTTCTCCTATAATTCACCCCTCCACTTT.

This sequence joins TRBV4-3 and TRBJ2-7; D is unclear. The V and J ends lost 1 base and 3 bases respectively, with 13 bases between them. This CDR3 region has 15 residues. The V gene's germline CDR1 is LGHNA and CDR2 YSLEER. CDR3 protein: CASSQGVQRSYEQYF. In DNA form, the CDR3 reads TGCGCCAGCAGCCAAGGGGTCCAGAGAAGCTACGAGCAGTACTTC.

This clonotype came up many times. Written as DNA, the CDR3 is TGTGCCACCAGTGATTTGGGCGAGACTGGAACCCTTGCCGCGCAGTATTTT. It translates to CATSDLGETGTLAAQYF. V and J are TRBV24-1 and TRBJ2-3; D uncertain. Germline V CDR1 and CDR2: KGHDR, SFDVKD. This CDR3 region has 17 residues. Between the trimmed V and J ends, which lost 0 bases and 10 bases, there was a span of 22 bases.

CDR3 nucleotide sequence: TGTGCCAGCAGTTACAGGGGGTTCGACAGGGGGTCATTCTCCTATAATTCACCCCTCCACTTT. Its translation is CASSYRGFDRGSFSYNSPLHF. The chain couples TRBV6-2 or TRBV6-3 to TRBJ1-6; 9 nucleotides match TRBD1. V shed 2 bases, J shed 0 bases, and the junction held 14 bases outside the gene matches. Per the germline V gene, CDR1 is MNHEY and CDR2 is SVGEGT. The CDR3 extends over 21 amino acids.

This clonotype was detected ten times or more. The chain has TRBV24-1 and TRBJ2-1; 10 bases align to TRBD2. From germline, CDR1 is KGHDR and CDR2 SFDVKD. Trimming removed 4 bases from V and 9 bases from J; junction bases left unmatched: 5. The CDR3 extends over 14 amino acids. CDR3 sequence (DNA): TGTGCCACCAGTGAACTAGCGGGAAGGGGTGAGCAGTTCTTC. This codes for CATSELAGRGEQFF.

The V gene is TRBV12-3 or TRBV12-4, the J gene TRBJ2-1; maybe TRBD1 (5 bases). Trimming removed 7 bases from V and 0 bases from J, with 13 bases in between. The CDR3 has 15 amino acids. The CDR3 sequence is CASTPGQGSYNEQFF. The CDR3 DNA sequence: TGTGCCAGCACTCCAGGGCAGGGCTCCTACAATGAGCAGTTCTTC.

In its sample, this clonotype was seen a few times. V is TRBV29-1 and J is TRBJ2-1; a weak D match, TRBD2 (6 bases). The ends were cut back, 4 bases at V and 1 base at J, with 8 bases in the middle. The CDR3 has 13 residues. CDR1 and CDR2 from the germline V gene are SQVTM and ANQGSEA. The CDR3 loop is CSVVRGSYNEQFF. Written as DNA, the CDR3 is TGCAGCGTTGTCCGGGGGTCCTACAATGAGCAGTTCTTC.

This clonotype was observed a few times. V is TRBV12-3 or TRBV12-4 and J is TRBJ2-3; the D gene could be TRBD1 or TRBD2 (6 bases each). V was cut by 7 bases and J by 1 base, with 18 bases left in between. The CDR3 is made up of 16 amino acids. The CDR3 spells CASKGGWRGRTDTQYF. CDR3 nucleotides: TGTGCCAGCAAAGGGGGTTGGCGGGGACGCACAGATACGCAGTATTTT.

The V and J genes are TRBV15 and TRBJ1-4; no clear D. CDR1 LNHNV and CDR2 YYDKDF come from the germline V gene (reference sequence). This CDR3 is 15 amino acids long. V gave up 3 bases and J gave up 4 bases, with 12 bases separating them. This chain's CDR3 is CATSREGLHNEKLFF. DNA of the CDR3: TGTGCCACCAGCAGGGAGGGCCTGCATAATGAAAAACTGTTTTTT.

The chain is built from TRBV3-1 and TRBJ2-5; no definite D call. Deletions cut 4 bases from V and 4 bases from J, with 7 bases between. There are 12 residues in the CDR3. Germline V CDR1 and CDR2: LGHDT, YNNKEL (reference sequence). The CDR3 loop reads CASSRQLETQYF. The CDR3 bases are TGTGCCAGCAGCCGTCAATTAGAGACCCAGTACTTC.

This sequence joins TRBV20-1 and TRBJ2-1; 7 bases map to TRBD2. CDR3 length equals 16 residues. Unmatched junction bases numbered 7, after V lost 1 base and J lost 1 base. Germline CDR1 is DFQATT and CDR2 is SNEGSKA (reference sequence). CDR3 DNA sequence: TGCAGTGCTAGAGTTCGGTCTAGCGGTTCCTACAATGAGCAGTTCTTC. Its translation: CSARVRSSGSYNEQFF.

This clonotype showed up many times. The CDR3 loop is CASSLGKTQYF. The CDR3 DNA is TGTGCCAGCAGCTTGGGAAAGACCCAGTACTTC. J is TRBJ2-5 and V is TRBV5-6; D unresolved. V was clipped by 0 bases and J by 6 bases, with 3 bases between them. The CDR3 covers 11 residues. Germline V gene lookup returns CDR1 SGHDT and CDR2 YYEEEE.